The 29 T cell receptor beta chains below all came from one sample that was sequenced in a study of molecular identifiers for immune sequencing clone quantification. TCRdb reprocessed the PCR reads with MiXCR, giving one entry per CDR3 protein. Here the sample spans approximately 93,000 distinct CDR3 sequences, more than 20% being singletons. Sequencing was done on a sample of naive CD8+ T cells from blood, with Jurkat cell RNA spiked in. Described subset: FACS-sorted CD8+CD4-CCR7+CD45RA+ naive T cells. All receptors derive from a human donor in good health. Some libraries in this study had Jurkat cell RNA spiked in.

Worth noting for this clonotype: One junction end does not reproduce the germline sequence, and a read error may be involved. The chain's CDR3 is CASSQDWVQTNQPLHF. The CDR3 nucleotides read TGCGCCAGCAGCCAAGATTGGGTACAGACCAATCAGCCCCTGCATTTT. The chain employs TRBV4-3 and TRBJ1-5; D is ambiguous. The CDR3 consists of 16 residues. Germline V gives CDR1 LGHNA, CDR2 YSLEER.

V is TRBV25-1 and J is TRBJ1-2; 9 nucleotides line up with TRBD1. Unmatched junction bases numbered 9, after V lost 3 bases and J lost 4 bases. Germline V gene lookup returns CDR1 MGHDK and CDR2 SYGVNS. The CDR3 runs 16 residues. The DNA for the CDR3 is TGTGCCAGCAGTGATCGTAGGACAGGGGTCGGCTATGGCTACACCTTC. This gives the protein CASSDRRTGVGYGYTF.

This clonotype was picked up a small number of times. This chain joins TRBV12-3 or TRBV12-4 and TRBJ2-7, with 8 bases aligning to TRBD2. The CDR3 spans 15 residues. V was clipped by 4 bases and J by 6 bases; unmatched bases: 11. CDR3 nucleotides: TGTGCCAGCAGTTCCGGGACTAGGGTTGTTGTCGAGCAGTACTTC. It specifies CASSSGTRVVVEQYF.

A note on this clonotype: Just one base apart from a much larger clone, this may be a read error. The rearrangement uses TRBV7-2 and TRBJ1-4, with 7 bases that match TRBD1. The germline V gene encodes CDR1 SGHTA and CDR2 FQGNSA. The junction had 6 bases not matched to a gene; V was cut back by 5 bases and J by 3 bases. The CDR3 loop spans 15 amino acids. This CDR3 is CASSRIDRANEKLFF. The CDR3 region has the DNA TGTGCCAGCAGCAGGATTGACAGGGCTAATGAAAAACTGTTTTTT.

The chain's CDR3 is CAIKFESSTDTQYF. The CDR3 DNA reads as TGTGCCATCAAATTCGAGTCTAGCACAGATACGCAGTATTTT. This sequence joins TRBV10-3 and TRBJ2-3; D uncertain. Trimming shortened V by 7 bases and J by 0 bases, and 11 bases separated the two germline ends. CDR1 is ENHRY, CDR2 SYGVKD, per germline. The CDR3 covers 14 residues.

CDR3 region: CASSQQGVSYNSPLHF. The CDR3 DNA reads TGTGCCAGCAGCCAACAGGGGGTCTCCTATAATTCACCCCTCCACTTT. This rearrangement joins TRBV27 to TRBJ1-6, with TRBD1 matching 8 bases. This CDR3 contains 16 residues. Germline V gene sequence: CDR1 MNHEY, CDR2 SMNVEV (reference sequence). V shed 6 bases, J shed 0 bases, and the junction held 4 bases outside the gene matches.

This clonotype has only a few counts. This may be a read error: a much more frequent sequence differs by one nucleotide. This chain links TRBV29-1 with TRBJ2-2; TRBD1 might be the D (6 bases). This CDR3 has 13 residues. Germline loops: CDR1 SQVTM, CDR2 ANQGSEA. CDR3 amino acids: CSVEGRDTGELSF. CDR3 DNA sequence: TGCAGCGTTGAGGGCAGGGACACCGGGGAGCTGTCTTTT.

Remarks on this clonotype: Being one base from a much bigger clone, this may be a read error. The rearrangement uses TRBV29-1 and TRBJ2-7; TRBD1 aligns across 7 bases. CDR1 and CDR2 from the germline V gene are SQVTM and ANQGSEA. This CDR3 has 15 amino acids. The DNA of the CDR3 is TGCGGCGTTGACGTGGGACAGTTCTCCTCCTACGAGCAGTACTTC. As protein: CGVDVGQFSSYEQYF.

This sequence joins TRBV19 and TRBJ2-5; TRBD2 agrees at 11 bases. CDR1 LNHDA and CDR2 SQIVND come from the germline V gene (reference sequence). Trimming took 3 bases from V and 7 from J; bases not matched to a gene: 10. This CDR3 spans 16 amino acids. CDR3 protein: CASSISDGTSGATQYF. The CDR3 DNA follows: TGTGCCAGTAGTATTTCTGATGGGACTAGCGGCGCGACCCAGTACTTC.

This clonotype was detected many times. The chain uses TRBV2 and TRBJ2-1, with 13 bases lining up with TRBD2. Germline V lookup: CDR1 SNHLY, CDR2 FYNNEI. Trimming took 8 bases from V and 4 from J; bases not matched to a gene: 2. This CDR3 spans 14 amino acids. The CDR3 region is CASGTSGVYNEQFF. In DNA, the CDR3 is TGTGCCAGCGGGACTAGCGGGGTTTACAATGAGCAGTTCTTC.

The chain carries TRBV20-1 and TRBJ1-3; D might be TRBD1 (6 bases). Germline assignment: CDR1 DFQATT and CDR2 SNEGSKA (reference sequence). This CDR3 contains 15 residues. V was shortened by 5 bases and J by 5 bases, with 19 bases between the two germline ends. Here the CDR3 reads CSAADDMGARNTIYF. The CDR3 DNA sequence: TGCAGTGCTGCGGACGACATGGGGGCTAGAAACACCATATATTTT.

The rearrangement uses TRBV30 and TRBJ2-7, with TRBD1 identical over 7 bases. The CDR3 contains 13 residues. The germline V gene has CDR1 GTSNPN and CDR2 SVGIG (reference sequence). V lost 4 bases to trimming and J lost 2 bases; unmatched junction nucleotides: 5. The chain's CDR3 is CAWTGDRAYEQYF. The CDR3 nucleotides read TGTGCCTGGACTGGGGACAGAGCCTACGAGCAGTACTTC.

The chain is built from TRBV19 and TRBJ2-7; 9 bases fit TRBD1. The CDR3 runs to 13 residues. Looked up from germline, CDR1 is LNHDA and CDR2 is SQIVND (reference sequence). The junction had 3 bases not matched to a gene; V was cut back by 4 bases and J by 5 bases. The CDR3 loop is CASSTTGGDEQYF. CDR3 in DNA: TGTGCCAGTAGTACGACAGGGGGAGACGAGCAGTACTTC.

As concerns this clonotype: A clone one base away is much larger, so this may be a read error. The rearrangement links TRBV5-1 to TRBJ2-7; TRBD1 agrees at 9 bases. The CDR3 runs 17 residues. Germline values: CDR1 SGHRS, CDR2 YFSETQ. CDR3 DNA: TGCGCCAGCGGCTTGGGGGACAGGGCCCTAAGCTCCTACGAGCAGTACTTC. Translated: CASGLGDRALSSYEQYF.

On this clonotype: Given a much more abundant clone one base away, this may be a read error. The chain has TRBV4-1 and TRBJ1-1, with 8 bases that match TRBD1. CDR3 length equals 13 residues. Germline values: CDR1 MGHRA, CDR2 YSYEKL. The CDR3 region has the DNA TGCGCCAGCAGCCGGACAGGGCGGACTGCAGCTTTCTTT. This codes for CASSRTGRTAAFF.

This clonotype was observed at least ten times. DNA of the CDR3: TGCGCCAGCTCCGAAGGGACTACTCGGAGTGAGACCCAGTACTTC. This sequence encodes CASSEGTTRSETQYF. V is TRBV5-1 and J is TRBJ2-5; 7 positions agree with TRBD2. The CDR3 sequence is 15 residues long. Unmatched junction bases numbered 14, after V lost 7 bases and J lost 5 bases. In germline, CDR1 is SGHRS, CDR2 YFSETQ.

This clonotype was counted many times. V and J are TRBV7-2 and TRBJ2-7; 11 bases map to TRBD2. The CDR3 totals 14 residues. CDR1 and CDR2 from the germline V gene are SGHTA and FQGNSA. Trimming took 4 bases from V and 6 from J; bases not matched to a gene: 5. As DNA, the CDR3 is TGTGCCAGCAGCTCCCTAGCGGGAGGAAGCGAGCAGTACTTC. It is translated as CASSSLAGGSEQYF.

This clonotype showed up just a few times. The V and J genes are TRBV19 and TRBJ1-1, with a possible D match to TRBD1 (5 bases). V shed 2 bases and J shed 2 bases, with 18 bases lying between them. Per germline, CDR1 LNHDA and CDR2 SQIVND (reference sequence). The CDR3 is 17 residues long. The CDR3 region is CASSISGALGVNTEAFF. For the CDR3, the DNA is TGTGCCAGTAGTATAAGCGGGGCCCTTGGGGTTAACACTGAAGCTTTCTTT.

CDR3 in amino acids: CASTPNTGELFF. Here the CDR3 DNA reads TGTGCCAGTACTCCGAACACCGGGGAGCTGTTTTTT. The chain uses TRBV19 and TRBJ2-2; D remains ambiguous. The length of the CDR3 is 12 residues. Trimming left V 7 bases short and J 0 bases short, with 3 bases between. CDR1 and CDR2 (germline): LNHDA, SQIVND (reference sequence).

This clonotype was seen ten or more times. CDR3: CASSQDPGQYYEQYF. CDR3 coding DNA: TGCGCCAGCAGCCAAGATCCCGGACAGTACTACGAGCAGTACTTC. The chain joins TRBV4-3 to TRBJ2-7; D is possibly TRBD1 (6 bases). V lost 0 bases, J lost 3 bases, and 12 bases lay in between. This CDR3 has 15 residues. From germline, CDR1 is LGHNA and CDR2 YSLEER.

This clonotype appeared a few times. The J gene is TRBJ2-7, the V gene TRBV19; the D is unclear. CDR3 size: 11 residues. Trimming took off 11 bases at V and 3 bases at J, with 11 bases between the two ends. CDR1 is LNHDA, CDR2 SQIVND, per germline (reference sequence). CDR3 DNA: TGTGCCTGCGGTGACTTCTACGAGCAGTACTTC. Translating it yields CACGDFYEQYF.

The chain carries TRBV4-3 and TRBJ1-3; D remains ambiguous. Trimming pared 4 bases from V and 0 bases from J, leaving 16 bases between. The CDR3 has 17 residues. CDR1 and CDR2 (germline): LGHNA, YSLEER. CDR3 amino acids: CASSRDRNAFSGNTIYF. CDR3 DNA sequence: TGCGCCAGCAGCCGAGATAGGAACGCCTTCTCTGGAAACACCATATATTTT.

This chain uses TRBV27 with TRBJ2-5; D unresolved. V lost 4 bases, J lost 3 bases, and 15 bases lay in between. This CDR3 spans 15 amino acids. Germline lookup yields CDR1 MNHEY and CDR2 SMNVEV (reference sequence). The CDR3, as DNA: TGTGCCAGCAGTTCTCTATACGGGTTCGAAGAGACCCAGTACTTC. It yields the protein CASSSLYGFEETQYF.

With regard to this clonotype: It may be a read error: a sequence one base away is much more abundant. The gene calls are TRBV19 and TRBJ1-5; D is unclear. CDR1 and CDR2 (germline): LNHDA, SQIVND (reference sequence). CDR3 size: 16 residues. In DNA form, the CDR3 reads TGTGCCAGTAGTCATTTCGAGACGGCTTCGCATCAGCTCCAGCATTTT. This encodes CASSHFETASHQLQHF. The full variable domain, with the rest looked up from reference TRBV19 and TRBJ1-5, is DGGITQSPKYLFRKEGQNVTLSCEQNLNHDAMYWYRQDPGQGLRLIYYSQIVNDFQKGDIAEGYSVSREKKESFPLTVTSAQKNPTAFYLCASSHFETASHQLQHFGDGTRLSIL.

As regards this clonotype: With a much larger clone just one base away, this may be a read error. The chain joins TRBV24-1 to TRBJ2-1; D is unclear. Per the germline V gene, CDR1 is KGHDR and CDR2 is SFDVKD. The CDR3 is 14 amino acids. The CDR3 DNA reads as TGTGCCACCAGTGGTGATAGCTCCTACGATGAGCAGTTCTTC. It is translated as CATSGDSSYDEQFF.

The V call is TRBV6-6, the J call TRBJ2-2; D is undetermined. V lost 1 base, J lost 6 bases, and 12 bases lay in between. CDR3 length equals 15 residues. The germline CDR1 and CDR2 sequences are MNHNY and SVGAGI (reference sequence). The CDR3 coding sequence is TGTGCCAGCAGTTACTATGGAGAGATGGCCGGGGAGCTGTTTTTT. The encoded protein is CASSYYGEMAGELFF.

A few counts support this clonotype. The chain recombines TRBV7-2 with TRBJ2-1, with D possibly TRBD2 on 5 matching bases. CDR1 is SGHTA, CDR2 FQGNSA, per germline. The V gene lost 1 base and the J gene lost 6 bases, with 13 bases spanning the gap. This CDR3 region has 15 residues. CDR3 nucleotides: TGTGCCAGCAGCTTAGGAGGGTATCTCTTCAATGAGCAGTTCTTC. This codes for CASSLGGYLFNEQFF.

This clonotype was picked up many times. The chain is built from TRBV4-2 and TRBJ2-1; 7 positions agree with TRBD1. The CDR3 is made up of 13 amino acids. Germline V gene sequence: CDR1 LGHNA, CDR2 YNFKEQ. V dropped 1 base and J dropped 12; count of bases not matched to a gene: 6. Here the CDR3 reads CASSQGQGIGQFF. The CDR3 region has the DNA TGTGCCAGCAGCCAAGGACAGGGTATTGGGCAGTTCTTC.

Concerning this clonotype itself: One base away lies a much larger clone, so this may be a sequencing read error. The rearrangement joins TRBV28 to TRBJ2-7, with TRBD1 matching over 8 bases. Germline-derived CDR1 and CDR2 are MDHEN and SYDVKM. This CDR3 region has 13 residues. CDR3 sequence (DNA): TGTGCCAGCAGTTCAGACAGGGGCGGCGAGCGGTACTTC. This translates into CASSSDRGGERYF.